This is a list of T cell receptor beta chains from one sample in a study of CD8 T cells in Susac syndrome. TCRdb ran MiXCR on the immunoSEQ multiplex PCR reads and lists one entry per CDR3 protein. The table lists about 130,000 distinct CDR3 sequences, nearly 95% of them singletons. The sample taken for sequencing was CD4+ T cells from PBMCs. The receptors originated from a human donor in good health. The CDR3 runs from the conserved cysteine through the conserved F or W. Fields, in order: J gene, V gene, D gene, clone size, CDR3 protein, CDR3 DNA. The D gene is left open where the match is weak. Clone sizes are given selectively: once, few, many, or a class where the clone is expanded.

TRBJ1-1,TRBV5-4,TRBD1,-,CASSLANPGQGFGAFF,TGTGCCAGCAGCTTGGCCAACCCGGGACAGGGTTTTGGAGCTTTCTTT
TRBJ2-5,TRBV5-1,-,-,CASRITGPQETQYF,TGCGCCAGCAGGATTACGGGACCTCAAGAGACCCAGTACTTC
TRBJ2-3,TRBV18,TRBD2,-,CASSPVAGGSTDTQYF,TGTGCCAGCTCACCAGTAGCGGGAGGCAGCACAGATACGCAGTATTTT
TRBJ1-5,TRBV19,TRBD1,-,CASAEDRAQPQHF,TGTGCCAGTGCAGAAGACAGGGCTCAGCCCCAGCATTTT
TRBJ1-6,TRBV20-1,-,-,CSALQASYNSPLHF,TGCAGTGCCCTACAGGCGTCCTATAATTCACCCCTCCACTTT
TRBJ2-7,TRBV5-4,-,-,CASSLRGGPYEQYF,TGTGCCAGCAGCTTGAGGGGGGGTCCCTACGAGCAGTACTTC
TRBJ1-1,TRBV7-2,-,-,CASSLGNRREAFF,TGTGCCAGCAGCTTAGGGAATCGGCGGGAAGCTTTCTTT
TRBJ2-7,TRBV20-1,-,-,CSARVGPFYEQYF,TGCAGTGCTAGAGTGGGTCCTTTCTACGAGCAGTACTTC
TRBJ1-4,TRBV5-8,TRBD1,-,CASSAGQGAFNEKLFF,TGTGCCAGCAGCGCAGGACAGGGGGCATTTAATGAAAAACTGTTTTTT
TRBJ2-7,TRBV25-1,-,-,CASSVGGPPYF,TGTGCCAGCAGTGTCGGAGGCCCCCCGTACTTC
TRBJ2-1,TRBV5-1,-,-,CASSLGAGEQFF,TGCGCCAGCAGCTTGGGGGCGGGCGAGCAGTTCTTC
TRBJ1-2,TRBV24-1,-,-,CATSDSQGGYTF,TGTGCCACCAGTGATTCGCAGGGTGGCTACACCTTC
TRBJ2-7,TRBV28,TRBD1,-,CASSRNRGVYEQYF,TGTGCCAGCAGTCGCAACAGGGGAGTCTACGAGCAGTACTTC
TRBJ2-7,TRBV15,-,-,CATSRALDYEQYF,TGTGCCACCAGCAGAGCTCTAGACTACGAGCAGTACTTC
TRBJ1-1,TRBV30,TRBD1,-,CAWITTPGRGHGRNTEAFF,TGTGCCTGGATCACTACCCCAGGGAGGGGGCATGGTAGGAACACTGAAGCTTTCTTT
TRBJ2-3,TRBV29-1,-,-,CSVDSNGGRTQYF,TGCAGCGTTGATTCTAACGGAGGCCGTACGCAGTATTTT
TRBJ2-3,TRBV5-1,-,-,CASSLDASTDTQYF,TGCGCCAGCAGCTTGGACGCTAGCACAGATACGCAGTATTTT
TRBJ2-1,TRBV3-1,-,once,CASSQAPGYEQFF,TGTGCCAGCAGCCAAGCCCCGGGTTATGAGCAGTTCTTC